This entry describes one TCR beta chain. Antigen unknown. The data were taken from a study of cytomegalovirus exposure and HLA in healthy donors. Study-level findings and limits: According to the study, 160 or so TCR beta chains were cytomegalovirus-associated.

13 Jbeta primers and 60 Vbeta primers were used for the PCR. Sequenced by immunoSEQ multiplex PCR; TCRdb stores in-frame clones only, minus some. Among 100,000 or so clones listed, roughly three fifths were seen once. The CDR3 has 13 residues. V was shortened by 4 bases and J by 3 bases, with 8 bases between the two germline ends. CDR1 is SGHDT, CDR2 YYEEEE, per germline. This receptor was identified in a woman aged 25 to 45 in good health and CMV-seronegative. The material sequenced was PBMCs. The V and J genes are TRBV5-6 and TRBJ2-1, with D tentatively TRBD1 (6 bases). The CDR3 protein is CASSRTDYNEQFF. In DNA, the CDR3 is TGTGCCAGCAGCCGGACAGACTACAATGAGCAGTTCTTC.